This T cell receptor (beta chain) was recorded in a study of blood T cell repertoires in COVID-19. Turning to the study itself: COVID-19 samples from acute and convalescent phases originated in the United States, Italy and Spain. T cells, B-cell-depleted T cells, or PBMCs supplied cDNA or gDNA.

In the authors' workflow: Using reference gene primer amplification, nucleated cell counts were estimated. The assay was immunoSEQ multiplex PCR, and TCRdb's table has in-frame clones only and misses some. The DNA was the basis for D and trimming; V, J and clone size are from that table. The sample lists under 200,000 clones, 77% seen once, with approximately 3% in the top ten. Note on this clone: Other DNA sequences in the sample encode the same CDR3.

Trimming took 2 bases from V and 5 from J, leaving 5 bases between them. This CDR3 comprises 12 residues. Germline CDR1 reads LNHDA; CDR2 reads SQIVND (reference sequence). Material: peripheral blood. The chain combines TRBV19 with TRBJ2-3; possible D gene TRBD1, 5 bases. The clonotype originates from a man in his 70s with acute or convalescent COVID-19. The CDR3 region is CASSIRGDTQYF. DNA for the CDR3: TGTGCCAGTAGTATAAGGGGAGATACGCAGTATTTT.